The clone carrying this T cell receptor (beta chain) was seen once. Its target is not known. This sample is drawn from a study of early T cells in non-severe SARS-CoV-2 infection. Study-wide background: Unpaired chains resulted from sequencing bulk RNA of unsorted whole blood. General observations from the study: Anti-spike CD8 responses were favored by VDJdb matching, which missed private and CD4 specificities.

The TCR library protocol attached unique molecular identifiers to the individual cDNA molecules. TCRdb independently ran MiXCR on the 5' RACE reads; one entry per CDR3 protein. Of around 70,000 distinct CDR3 sequences listed, less than 15% are singletons. The sequence derives from an adult who was a healthcare worker with PCR-confirmed SARS-CoV-2 infection or an uninfected control (not recorded which). Sequences were obtained from whole blood.

The CDR3 bases are TGCAGCGTTGCCGGGGACTCCTACGAGCAGTACTTC. Protein: CSVAGDSYEQYF. The chain uses TRBV29-1 and TRBJ2-7; D is perhaps TRBD2 (5 bases). V lost 4 bases, J lost 0 bases, and 7 bases lay in between. Germline CDR1 SQVTM, CDR2 ANQGSEA. The CDR3 loop spans 12 amino acids.